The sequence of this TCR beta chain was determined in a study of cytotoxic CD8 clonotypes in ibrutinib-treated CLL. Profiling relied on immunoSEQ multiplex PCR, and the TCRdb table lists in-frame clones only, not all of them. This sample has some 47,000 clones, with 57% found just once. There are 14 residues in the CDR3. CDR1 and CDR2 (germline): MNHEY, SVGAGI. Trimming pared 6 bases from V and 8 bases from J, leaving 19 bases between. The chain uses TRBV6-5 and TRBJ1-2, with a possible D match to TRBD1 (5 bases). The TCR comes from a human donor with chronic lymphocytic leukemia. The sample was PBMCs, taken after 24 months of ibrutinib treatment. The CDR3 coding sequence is TGTGCCAGCAGGGACGGGGGAAGGGGCGAAGGCTACACCTTC. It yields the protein CASRDGGRGEGYTF.